These 6 T cell receptor beta chains came from one sample sequenced in a study of identical twins. Each CDR3 protein is one row after TCRdb ran MiXCR on the 5' RACE reads. The sample holds approximately 1.8 million distinct CDR3 sequences, roughly 35% seen once. What was sequenced was cord blood. Every receptor here comes from a newborn girl in good health.

Only a few counts were recorded for this clonotype. The chain employs TRBV29-1 and TRBJ1-5, with 7 bases that match TRBD1. V lost 4 bases to trimming and J lost 4 bases; unmatched junction nucleotides: 4. The CDR3 has 13 residues. The germline CDR1 and CDR2 sequences are SQVTM and ANQGSEA. CDR3 region: CSVADRANQPQHF. CDR3 sequence (DNA): TGCAGCGTTGCCGACAGGGCTAATCAGCCCCAGCATTTT.

This clonotype was counted a few times. CDR3 residues: CASRHLGLGQGASLNYNEQFF. The CDR3 bases are TGCGCCAGCAGACACTTGGGCCTTGGACAGGGGGCTTCCTTGAACTACAATGAGCAGTTCTTC. The chain uses TRBV4-1 and TRBJ2-1; TRBD1 matches at 11 bases. The CDR3 is made up of 21 amino acids. V trimming: 6 bases; J trimming: 3 bases; junction bases outside the gene matches: 22. Germline V gives CDR1 MGHRA, CDR2 YSYEKL.

This clonotype was counted a few times. V gene TRBV5-1 combines with J gene TRBJ1-2, with D tentatively TRBD1 (6 bases). Germline V gene data show CDR1 as SGHRS and CDR2 as YFSETQ. V was trimmed by 1 base and J by 2 bases, leaving 12 bases between them. This CDR3 has 15 residues. This chain's CDR3 is CASSLWSGTNYGYTF. The CDR3 DNA reads TGCGCCAGCAGCTTGTGGTCCGGGACAAACTATGGCTACACCTTC.

The chain uses TRBV12-3 or TRBV12-4 and TRBJ1-1; TRBD1 matches 10 bases. V lost 4 bases to trimming and J lost 3 bases; unmatched junction nucleotides: 8. This CDR3 spans 16 amino acids. The CDR3 DNA sequence: TGTGCCAGCAGTTCCGGACAGGGGGTTTTAGACACTGAAGCTTTCTTT. Translated, it gives CASSSGQGVLDTEAFF.

This clonotype was seen only a few times. The CDR3 sequence: CASSLKTGDNSPLHF. The CDR3 nucleotides read TGTGCCAGCAGCTTAAAGACAGGGGACAATTCACCCCTCCACTTT. The chain carries TRBV11-2 and TRBJ1-6; 8 bases are shared with TRBD1. The CDR3 covers 15 residues. From germline, CDR1 is SGHAT and CDR2 FQNNGV. The ends lost 2 bases at V and 7 bases at J; junction bases unmatched: 4.

V gene TRBV6-5 combines with J gene TRBJ2-7; 9 nucleotides align to TRBD1. J gave up 4 bases and V 6 bases, and 10 bases lay outside the gene matches. The CDR3 totals 15 residues. Per germline, CDR1 MNHEY and CDR2 SVGAGI. The CDR3 region is CASSPYRGRGYEQYF. The CDR3 DNA reads TGTGCCAGCAGCCCCTACAGGGGGCGAGGTTACGAGCAGTACTTC.